The 2 T cell receptor beta chains listed next were all sequenced from one sample in a study of blood T cell repertoires in COVID-19. The assay was immunoSEQ multiplex PCR, and TCRdb's table has in-frame clones only and misses some. Of 150,000 to 200,000 clones in the sample, roughly 90% are singletons; the top ten hold 6% to 8.5%. The sample taken for sequencing was PBMCs or T cells enriched from blood (not recorded which). The receptors stem from a woman between 45 and 60 years old who had recovered from COVID-19.

Turning to this clone: The junction and the germline gene differ at one end; a read error may be behind it. The CDR3 bases are TGTGCCAGCAGCTTACAGGGAACTGACGCTTTCTTT. This encodes CASSLQGTDAFF. The J gene is TRBJ1-1, the V gene TRBV7-2; tentatively, D is TRBD1 (5 bases). The germline gives CDR1 SGHTA, CDR2 FQGNSA. The CDR3 runs 12 residues.

The chain recombines TRBV6-2 or TRBV6-3 with TRBJ1-1; D might be TRBD1 (5 bases). This CDR3 is 15 amino acids long. Trimming stripped 6 bases from V and 6 bases from J, with 20 bases between. Germline assignment: CDR1 MNHEY and CDR2 SVGEGT. Here the CDR3 DNA reads TGTGCCAGCAGCACGAGATCCCCTAGACAGTCTGAAGCTTTCTTT. This sequence encodes CASSTRSPRQSEAFF.